The subject of this entry is one TCR beta chain. Antigen unknown. Measured with immunoSEQ multiplex PCR; TCRdb has only the in-frame clones, and not every one. Of around 150,000 clones listed, about 90% are singletons. The data were taken from a study of T cell responses to AZD1222 COVID-19 vaccine. In germline, CDR1 is LGHDT, CDR2 YNNKEL (reference sequence). This CDR3 is built from 12 residues. V lost 8 bases and J 0 bases, leaving 8 bases between the germline ends. Study results and limitations: Spike was spanned by vaccine-associated CD4 TCRs, which were dominant at 160-218 and 743-854. Repertoire sampling occurred only after the peak T cell response. Of the AZD1222 recipients, only 5 to 7 were seropositive at baseline. Variant regions that are unmutated are reportedly the target of nearly half of spike-specific TCRs.

The sequencing used peripheral blood, collected on day 0 of AZD1222 vaccination. The sequence was obtained from an adult in good health. The chain employs TRBV3-1 (or the pseudogene TRBV3-2) and TRBJ2-7, with D unresolved. CDR3: CASLSNSYEQYF. DNA for the CDR3: TGTGCCAGCCTTTCCAACTCCTACGAGCAGTACTTC.